The sequence of this TCR beta chain was determined in a study of CD8+ T cells in alopecia areata. Study-level results: An increase in clonality over normal scalp was evident in lesional scalp, especially alopecia totalis/universalis.

Following RNA extraction, reverse transcription yielded cDNA that acted as the sequencing template. Libraries were prepared by immunoSEQ multiplex PCR; TCRdb keeps only in-frame clonotypes and omits some of them. The sample lists around 250,000 clones, around two thirds seen once, with roughly 1.2% in the top ten. Concerning this clone itself: What it binds is not known.

Punch biopsies of lesional scalp, plus peripheral blood, were taken from alopecia areata patients. The TCR comes from a human donor with alopecia areata. The material was CD4+ T cells sorted from blood, obtained at week 0.

The CDR3 nucleotides read TGTGCCAGCAGTGACTCCCGTACAGGATCCTACGAGCAGTACTTC. Residues: CASSDSRTGSYEQYF. The chain links TRBV25-1 to TRBJ2-7, with D possibly matching TRBD1 (5 bases). The ends were cut back, 3 bases at V and 1 base at J, with 13 bases in the middle. CDR1 MGHDK and CDR2 SYGVNS come from the germline V gene. CDR3 length equals 15 residues.